The entry below gives a single T cell receptor beta chain sequence along with its context. What it binds is unknown. This entry belongs to a study of cytomegalovirus exposure and HLA in healthy donors. About the study: Findings of an earlier analysis included about 120 million unique TCR beta sequences from around 180 million T cells. Among the 370 or so donors who were genotyped, about 79% fell in the genetic ancestry cluster that is associated with self-reported Caucasian donors.

The PCR employed 60 Vbeta primers together with 13 Jbeta primers. In the study's own analysis: In a later analysis, of roughly 83 million unique beta chains, roughly 9.9 million appeared in at least two donors. The repertoire was sequenced with immunoSEQ multiplex PCR; TCRdb's copy has only in-frame clones and lacks some. The V and J calls and clone size are taken from that table; D and trimming were inferred from the DNA. The repertoire holds more than 100,000 clones, with about 73% as singletons. Study results and limitations: Common viral pathogens seemed, in a later analysis, to connect with several of the most significant clusters.

The V and J ends lost 3 bases and 3 bases respectively, with 18 bases between them. Germline V CDR1 and CDR2: SGHRS, YFSETQ. This CDR3 has 16 residues. The chain is built from TRBV5-1 and TRBJ2-5, with D possibly TRBD2 on 6 matching bases. The source material was PBMCs. This sequence originates from a woman aged 45-60 years in good health and CMV-seropositive. This CDR3 is CASSYPGTGRKETQYF. CDR3 in DNA: TGCGCCAGCAGCTACCCCGGGACTGGGAGGAAAGAGACCCAGTACTTC. Supplemented by reference TRBV5-1 and TRBJ2-5, the full variable domain reads KAGVTQTPRYLIKTRGQQVTLSCSPISGHRSVSWYQQTPGQGLQFLFEYFSETQRNKGNFPGRFSGRQFSNSRSEMNVSTLELGDSALYLCASSYPGTGRKETQYFGPGTRLLVL.